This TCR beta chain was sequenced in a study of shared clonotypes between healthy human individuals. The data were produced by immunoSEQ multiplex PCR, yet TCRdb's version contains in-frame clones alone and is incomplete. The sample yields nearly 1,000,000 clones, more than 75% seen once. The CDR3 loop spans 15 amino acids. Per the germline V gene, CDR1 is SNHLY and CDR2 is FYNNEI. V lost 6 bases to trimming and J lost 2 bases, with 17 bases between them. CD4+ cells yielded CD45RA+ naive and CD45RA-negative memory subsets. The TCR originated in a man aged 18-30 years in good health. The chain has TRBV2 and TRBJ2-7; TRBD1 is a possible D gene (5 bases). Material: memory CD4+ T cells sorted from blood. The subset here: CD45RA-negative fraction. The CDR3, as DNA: TGTGCCAGCAGACTCGACAGTTCCTTTCCCTACGAGCAGTACTTC. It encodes CASRLDSSFPYEQYF.